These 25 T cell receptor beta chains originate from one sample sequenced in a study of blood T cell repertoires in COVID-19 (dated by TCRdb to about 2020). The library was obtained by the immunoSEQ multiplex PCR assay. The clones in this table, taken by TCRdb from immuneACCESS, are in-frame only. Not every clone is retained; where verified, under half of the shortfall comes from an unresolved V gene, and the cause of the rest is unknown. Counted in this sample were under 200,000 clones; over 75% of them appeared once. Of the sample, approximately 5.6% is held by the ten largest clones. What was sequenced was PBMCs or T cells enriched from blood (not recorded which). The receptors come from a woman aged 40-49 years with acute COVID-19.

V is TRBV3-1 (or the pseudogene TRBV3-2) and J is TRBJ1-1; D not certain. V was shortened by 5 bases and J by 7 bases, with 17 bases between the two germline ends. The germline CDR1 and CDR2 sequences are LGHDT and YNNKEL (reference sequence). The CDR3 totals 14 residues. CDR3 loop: CASSWAGVPNEAFF. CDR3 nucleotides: TGTGCCAGCAGCTGGGCAGGCGTGCCGAATGAAGCTTTCTTT.

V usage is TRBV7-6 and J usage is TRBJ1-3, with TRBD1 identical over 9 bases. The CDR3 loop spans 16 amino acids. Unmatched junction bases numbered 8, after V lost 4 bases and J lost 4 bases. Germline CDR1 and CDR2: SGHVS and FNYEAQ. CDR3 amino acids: CASSYGTGTTGNTIYF. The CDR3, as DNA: TGTGCCAGCAGCTACGGGACAGGGACTACAGGAAACACCATATATTTT.

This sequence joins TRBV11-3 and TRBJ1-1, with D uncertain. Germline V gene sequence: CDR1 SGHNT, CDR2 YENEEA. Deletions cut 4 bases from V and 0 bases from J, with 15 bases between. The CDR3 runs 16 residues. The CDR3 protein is CASSSPTGGMNTEAFF. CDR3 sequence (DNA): TGTGCCAGCAGCTCCCCGACCGGCGGCATGAACACTGAAGCTTTCTTT.

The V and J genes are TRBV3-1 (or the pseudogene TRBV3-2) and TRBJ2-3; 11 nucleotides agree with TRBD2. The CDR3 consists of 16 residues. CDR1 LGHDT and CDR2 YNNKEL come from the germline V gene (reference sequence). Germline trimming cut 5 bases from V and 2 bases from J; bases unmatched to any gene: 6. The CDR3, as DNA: TGTGCCAGCAGCTATGGGACTAGCGGATCCACAGATACGCAGTATTTT. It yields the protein CASSYGTSGSTDTQYF.

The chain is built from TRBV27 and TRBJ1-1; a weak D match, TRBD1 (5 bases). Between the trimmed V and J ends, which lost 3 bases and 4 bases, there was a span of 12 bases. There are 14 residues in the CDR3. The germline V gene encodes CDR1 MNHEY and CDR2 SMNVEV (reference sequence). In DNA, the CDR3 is TGTGCCAGCAGTTTGGCGCCGGGGGGCACTGAAGCTTTCTTT. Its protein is CASSLAPGGTEAFF.

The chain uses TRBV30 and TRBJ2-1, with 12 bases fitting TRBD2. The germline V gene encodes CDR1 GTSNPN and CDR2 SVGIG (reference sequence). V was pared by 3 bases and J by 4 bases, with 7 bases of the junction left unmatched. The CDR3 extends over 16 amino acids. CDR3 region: CAWSPALAGGYNEQFF. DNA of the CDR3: TGTGCCTGGAGCCCGGCACTAGCGGGAGGTTACAATGAGCAGTTCTTC.

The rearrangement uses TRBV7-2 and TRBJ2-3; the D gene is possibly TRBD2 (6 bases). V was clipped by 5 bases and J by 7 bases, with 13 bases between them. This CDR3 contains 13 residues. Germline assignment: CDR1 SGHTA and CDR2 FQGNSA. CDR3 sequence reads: CASSRTSSHTQYF. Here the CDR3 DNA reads TGTGCCAGCAGCCGCACTAGCAGTCATACGCAGTATTTT.

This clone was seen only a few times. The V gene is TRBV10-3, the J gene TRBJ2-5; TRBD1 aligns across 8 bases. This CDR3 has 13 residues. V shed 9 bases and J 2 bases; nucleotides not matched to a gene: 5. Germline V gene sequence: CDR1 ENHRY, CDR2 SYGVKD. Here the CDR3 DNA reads TGTGCCATTGGACAGGGTGGGCAAGAGACCCAGTACTTC. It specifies CAIGQGGQETQYF.

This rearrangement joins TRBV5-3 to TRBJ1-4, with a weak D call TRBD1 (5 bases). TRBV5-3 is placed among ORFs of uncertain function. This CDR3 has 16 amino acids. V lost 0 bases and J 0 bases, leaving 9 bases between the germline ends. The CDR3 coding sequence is TGTGCCAGAAGCTTGGTTGACAGTTCAACTAATGAAAAACTGTTTTTT. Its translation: CARSLVDSSTNEKLFF.

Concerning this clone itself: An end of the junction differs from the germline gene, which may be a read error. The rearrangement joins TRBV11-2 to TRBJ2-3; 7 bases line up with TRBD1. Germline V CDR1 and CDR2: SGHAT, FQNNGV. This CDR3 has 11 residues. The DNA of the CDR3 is TGTGCCAGCAGCTCACGGACAGGCCCAGTATTT. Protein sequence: CASSSRTGPVF.

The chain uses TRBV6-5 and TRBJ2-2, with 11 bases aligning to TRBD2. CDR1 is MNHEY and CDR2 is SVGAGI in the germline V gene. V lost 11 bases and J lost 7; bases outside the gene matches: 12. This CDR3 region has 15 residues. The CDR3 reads CASGVAGGPVGELFF. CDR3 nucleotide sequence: TGTGCCTCGGGTGTAGCGGGAGGGCCTGTCGGGGAGCTGTTTTTT.

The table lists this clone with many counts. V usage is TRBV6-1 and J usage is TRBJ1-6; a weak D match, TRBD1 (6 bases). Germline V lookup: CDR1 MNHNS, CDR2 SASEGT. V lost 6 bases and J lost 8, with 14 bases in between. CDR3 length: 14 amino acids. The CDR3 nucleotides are TGTGCCAGCAGCACTAGACGGACAGATTCACCCCTCCACTTT. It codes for CASSTRRTDSPLHF.

The DNA for the CDR3 is TGTGCCAGCTGGCAAGCGGGAGGGCCGAATACGCAGTATTTT. Protein sequence: CASWQAGGPNTQYF. V usage is TRBV27 and J usage is TRBJ2-3, with TRBD2 identical over 10 bases. The CDR3 has 14 amino acids. The V segment lost 8 bases and the J segment 7 bases; nucleotides outside the gene matches: 9. Germline V CDR1 and CDR2: MNHEY, SMNVEV (reference sequence).

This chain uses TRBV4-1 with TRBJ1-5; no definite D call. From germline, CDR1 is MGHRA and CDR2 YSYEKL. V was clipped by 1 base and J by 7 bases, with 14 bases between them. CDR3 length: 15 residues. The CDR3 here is CASSQGALSRQPQHF. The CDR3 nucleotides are TGCGCCAGCAGCCAAGGCGCGCTCTCTAGGCAGCCCCAGCATTTT.

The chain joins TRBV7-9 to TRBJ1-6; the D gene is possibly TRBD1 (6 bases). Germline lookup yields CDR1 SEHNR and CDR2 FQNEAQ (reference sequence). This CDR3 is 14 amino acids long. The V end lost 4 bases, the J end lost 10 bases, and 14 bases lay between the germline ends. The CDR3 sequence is CASSSWDTGSPLHF. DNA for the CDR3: TGTGCCAGCAGCTCTTGGGACACGGGGTCACCCCTCCACTTT.

CDR3 nucleotides: TGTGCCAGCAGCCTTCCTGGCGGCAATGAGCAGTTCTTC. This codes for CASSLPGGNEQFF. The chain is built from TRBV11-2 and TRBJ2-1; no clear D gene. V lost 5 bases to trimming and J lost 6 bases, with 11 bases between them. The length of the CDR3 is 13 residues. CDR1 and CDR2 (germline): SGHAT, FQNNGV.

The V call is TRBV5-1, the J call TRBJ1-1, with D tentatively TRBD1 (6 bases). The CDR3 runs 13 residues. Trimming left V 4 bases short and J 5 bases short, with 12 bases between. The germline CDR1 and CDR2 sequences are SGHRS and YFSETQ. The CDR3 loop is CASSLSGVTEAFF. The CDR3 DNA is TGCGCCAGCAGCCTCTCAGGGGTTACTGAAGCTTTCTTT.

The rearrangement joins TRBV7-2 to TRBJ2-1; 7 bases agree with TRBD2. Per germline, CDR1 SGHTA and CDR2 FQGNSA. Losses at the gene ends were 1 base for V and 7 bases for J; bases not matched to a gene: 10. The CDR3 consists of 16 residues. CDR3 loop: CASSLGSLAVRNEQFF. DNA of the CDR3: TGTGCCAGCAGCTTAGGAAGCCTAGCGGTGCGAAATGAGCAGTTCTTC.

The CDR3 DNA is TGCGCCAGCAAACCGGGAGCTAGCGGGAATGAGCAGTTCTTC. This translates into CASKPGASGNEQFF. The V and J genes are TRBV10-2 and TRBJ2-1; 8 bases agree with TRBD2. V trimming: 7 bases; J trimming: 7 bases; junction bases outside the gene matches: 9. This CDR3 is 14 amino acids long. Per germline, CDR1 WSHSY and CDR2 SAAADI.

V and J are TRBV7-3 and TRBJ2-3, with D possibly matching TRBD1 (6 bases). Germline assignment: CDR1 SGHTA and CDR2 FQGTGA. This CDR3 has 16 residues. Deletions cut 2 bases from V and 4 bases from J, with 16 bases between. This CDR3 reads CASSLWGQGRPDTQYF. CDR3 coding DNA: TGTGCCAGCAGCTTATGGGGGCAGGGAAGGCCAGATACGCAGTATTTT.

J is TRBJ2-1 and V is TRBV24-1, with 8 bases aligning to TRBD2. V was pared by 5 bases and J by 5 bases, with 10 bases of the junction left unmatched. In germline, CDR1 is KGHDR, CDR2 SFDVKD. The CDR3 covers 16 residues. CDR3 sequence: CATSVGSAGGHNEQFF. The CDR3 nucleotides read TGTGCCACCAGTGTGGGTTCGGCGGGAGGCCACAATGAGCAGTTCTTC.

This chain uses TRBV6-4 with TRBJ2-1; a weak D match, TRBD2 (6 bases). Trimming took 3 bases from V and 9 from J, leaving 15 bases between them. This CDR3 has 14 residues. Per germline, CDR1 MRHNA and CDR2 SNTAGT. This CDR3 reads CASSEGLQGSEQFF. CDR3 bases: TGTGCCAGCAGTGAGGGACTCCAAGGGAGTGAGCAGTTCTTC.

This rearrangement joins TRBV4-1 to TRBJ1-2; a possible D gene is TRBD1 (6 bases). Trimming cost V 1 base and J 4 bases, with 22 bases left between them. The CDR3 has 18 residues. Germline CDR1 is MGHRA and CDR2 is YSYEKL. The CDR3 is CASSQVHFSGGRSYGYTF. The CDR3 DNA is TGCGCCAGCAGCCAAGTACATTTCTCGGGGGGCAGAAGCTATGGCTACACCTTC.

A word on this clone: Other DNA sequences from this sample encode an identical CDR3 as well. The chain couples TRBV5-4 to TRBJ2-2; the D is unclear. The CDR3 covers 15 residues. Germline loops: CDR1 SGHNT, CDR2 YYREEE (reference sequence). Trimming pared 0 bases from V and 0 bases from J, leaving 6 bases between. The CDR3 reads CASSLESANTGELFF. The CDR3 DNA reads TGTGCCAGCAGCTTGGAAAGCGCGAACACCGGGGAGCTGTTTTTT.

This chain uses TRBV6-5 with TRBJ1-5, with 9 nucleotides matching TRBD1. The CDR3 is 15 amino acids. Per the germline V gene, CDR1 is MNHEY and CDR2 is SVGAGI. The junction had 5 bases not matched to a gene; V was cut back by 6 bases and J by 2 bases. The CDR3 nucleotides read TGTGCCAGCAGCCCGGGACAGGGTCGCAATCAGCCCCAGCATTTT. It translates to CASSPGQGRNQPQHF.